Sequencing of this T cell receptor (beta chain) was carried out in a study of cytomegalovirus exposure and HLA in healthy donors. Across the whole study: Earlier sequencing of approximately 200 million T cells yielded 120 million or so unique TCR beta sequences. Whole-study findings and limits: There were reportedly fewer N-insertions in an Asian-associated ancestry cluster than the approximately 640-donor mean, in a later analysis. V- and J-gene trimming of TCR beta was linked (in a later analysis) to a missense DCLRE1C variant.

The PCR made use of 60 Vbeta and 13 Jbeta primers. The repertoire was sequenced with immunoSEQ multiplex PCR; TCRdb's copy has only in-frame clones and lacks some. This sample has more than 85,000 clones, with around three quarters found just once. The CDR3 has 12 residues. Germline CDR1 SEHNR, CDR2 FQNEAQ (reference sequence). As to this clone: Its target is unknown. At one end, the junction sequence differs from germline, possibly due to a read error.

Material for sequencing was PBMCs. The clonotype comes from a woman in her 50s in good health and CMV-seropositive. V gene TRBV7-9 combines with J gene TRBJ1-2; D not resolved. The CDR3 region has the DNA TGTTCCAGCAGCTCATCCCATGAGGGCTACACCTTC. Translation: CSSSSSHEGYTF.